This T cell receptor beta chain was retrieved from a study of identical twins. This clonotype was found a few times. The antigen remains unidentified. Unique molecular identifiers were present on cDNA, and template switching added a universal primer site. TCRdb ran MiXCR on the 5' RACE reads and lists one entry per CDR3 protein. The sample includes about 660,000 distinct CDR3 sequences, approximately 9% seen only once; the top ten take 0.98%. Germline CDR1 is SGHTA and CDR2 is FQGTGA. The CDR3 has 13 residues. V lost 6 bases to trimming and J lost 5 bases, with 13 bases between them. The study's findings and limits: Insertions were fewer in abundant cord blood beta clonotypes, whereas memory repertoires showed none of this pattern. The same donors were not followed; conclusions instead depended on cross-sectional statistical analysis. Where beta out-of-frame sequences were concerned, excess twin sharing was weaker.

In addition, the sample was reused for a study of yellow fever vaccine responses in identical twins.

The TCR comes from a woman aged 18-30 years in good health. V and J are TRBV7-3 and TRBJ2-5, with a weak D call TRBD2 (7 bases). The sequenced material came from PBMCs. CDR3 in DNA: TGTGCCAGCAGTAGGGGGGGGACGGAGACCCAGTACTTC. Its translation: CASSRGGTETQYF.